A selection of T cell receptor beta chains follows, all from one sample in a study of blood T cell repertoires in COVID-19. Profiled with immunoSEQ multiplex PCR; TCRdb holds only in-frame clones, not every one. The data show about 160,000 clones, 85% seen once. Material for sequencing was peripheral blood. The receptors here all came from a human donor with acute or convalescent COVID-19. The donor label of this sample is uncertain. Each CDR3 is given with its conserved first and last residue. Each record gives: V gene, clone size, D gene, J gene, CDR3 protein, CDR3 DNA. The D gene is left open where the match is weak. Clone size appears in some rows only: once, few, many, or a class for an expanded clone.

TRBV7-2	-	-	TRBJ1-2	CASSRQNYGYTF	TGTGCCAGCAGCCGACAGAACTATGGCTACACCTTC
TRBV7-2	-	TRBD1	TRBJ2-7	CASSSGTGPYEQYF	TGTGCCAGCAGCTCCGGGACAGGACCCTACGAGCAGTACTTC
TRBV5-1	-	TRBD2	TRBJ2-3	CASSLLAGDEDTQYF	TGCGCCAGCAGCTTGTTAGCGGGGGACGAGGATACGCAGTATTTT
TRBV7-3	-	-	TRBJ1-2	CASSPTGHYGYTF	TGTGCCAGCAGCCCGACAGGCCACTATGGCTACACCTTC
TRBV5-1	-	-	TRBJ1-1	CASSNGGVRTEAFF	TGCGCCAGCAGCAATGGGGGGGTTAGGACTGAAGCTTTCTTT
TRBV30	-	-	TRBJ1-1	CACHRSSTEAFF	TGTGCCTGTCACAGGTCGAGCACTGAAGCTTTCTTT
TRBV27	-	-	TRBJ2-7	CASSPTGPYEQYF	TGTGCCAGCAGCCCGACAGGCCCCTACGAGCAGTACTTC
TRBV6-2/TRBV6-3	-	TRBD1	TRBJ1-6	CASSYLGGRNSPLHF	TGTGCCAGCAGTTACTTAGGGGGCCGAAATTCACCCCTCCACTTT
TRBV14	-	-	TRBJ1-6	CASSQTGSGSPLHF	TGTGCCAGCAGCCAAACCGGGTCCGGATCACCCCTCCACTTT
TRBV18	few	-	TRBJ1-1	CASSSGRDTEAFF	TGTGCCAGCTCATCAGGGAGGGACACTGAAGCTTTCTTT
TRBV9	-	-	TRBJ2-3	CASSAYLSDTQYF	TGTGCCAGCAGCGCGTATCTCTCAGATACGCAGTATTTT
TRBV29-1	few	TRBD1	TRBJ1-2	CSVEDRGDYGYTF	TGCAGCGTTGAGGACAGGGGAGACTATGGCTACACCTTC
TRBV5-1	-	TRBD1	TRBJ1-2	CASSPRTGDSYGYTF	TGCGCCAGCAGCCCGAGGACAGGCGACTCCTATGGCTACACCTTC
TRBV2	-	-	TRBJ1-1	CASRAGQRDTEAFF	TGTGCCAGCAGGGCCGGACAAAGAGACACTGAAGCTTTCTTT
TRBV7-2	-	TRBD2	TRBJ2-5	CASSLERGETQYF	TGTGCCAGCAGCTTAGAGCGGGGGGAGACCCAGTACTTC
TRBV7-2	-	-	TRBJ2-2	CASSFTTGLDGELFF	TGTGCCAGCAGTTTCACTACAGGGTTGGACGGGGAGCTGTTTTTT
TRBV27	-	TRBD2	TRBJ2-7	CASSLFRGGDYEQYF	TGTGCCAGCAGTTTATTCCGGGGGGGAGACTACGAGCAGTACTTC
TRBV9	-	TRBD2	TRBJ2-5	CASSQGGGETQYF	TGTGCCAGCAGCCAGGGCGGGGGTGAGACCCAGTACTTC
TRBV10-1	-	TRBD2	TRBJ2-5	CASSERASGTFQETQYF	TGCGCCAGCAGTGAAAGGGCTAGCGGGACTTTCCAAGAGACCCAGTACTTC
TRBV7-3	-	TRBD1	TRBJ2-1	CASSSLTRTDRDNEQFF	TGTGCCAGCAGCTCCCTTACCCGTACCGACAGGGACAATGAGCAGTTCTTC
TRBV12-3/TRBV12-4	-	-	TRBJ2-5	CASSSTGTQYF	TGTGCCAGCAGTTCAACAGGGACCCAGTACTTC
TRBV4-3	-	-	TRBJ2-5	CASSQVWTLGAQYF	TGCGCCAGCAGCCAAGTATGGACCCTCGGGGCCCAGTACTTC
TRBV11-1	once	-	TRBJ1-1	CASSLGSGGDFEAFF	TGTGCCAGCAGCTTAGGATCAGGAGGGGATTTTGAAGCTTTCTTT
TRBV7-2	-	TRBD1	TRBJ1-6	CASSWLGQANSPLHF	TGTGCCAGCAGCTGGCTGGGACAGGCGAATTCACCCCTCCACTTT
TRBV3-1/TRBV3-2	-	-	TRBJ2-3	CASSQDGQRTDTQYF	TGTGCCAGCAGCCAAGATGGACAGCGCACAGATACGCAGTATTTT
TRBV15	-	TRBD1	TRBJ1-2	CATRDGTGYGYTF	TGTGCCACCAGGGACGGGACAGGGTATGGCTACACCTTC
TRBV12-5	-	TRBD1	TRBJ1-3	CASGLVRGQGKSGNTIYF	TGTGCTAGTGGTTTGGTACGGGGACAGGGGAAATCCGGAAACACCATATATTTT
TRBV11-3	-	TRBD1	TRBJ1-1	CASSPTGGALGSTEAFF	TGTGCCAGCAGCCCGACAGGGGGCGCATTAGGGAGCACTGAAGCTTTCTTT
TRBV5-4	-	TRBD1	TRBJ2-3	CASSSWTGHTDTQYF	TGTGCCAGCAGCTCGTGGACAGGCCACACAGATACGCAGTATTTT
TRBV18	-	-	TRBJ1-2	CASSPLGQLANYGYTF	TGTGCCAGCTCACCCCTTGGACAGCTAGCTAACTATGGCTACACCTTC
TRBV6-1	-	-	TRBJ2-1	CASSESSYNEQFF	TGTGCCAGCAGTGAGAGCTCCTACAATGAGCAGTTCTTC
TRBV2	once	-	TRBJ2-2	CASSLGANTGELFF	TGTGCCAGCAGTCTGGGCGCGAACACCGGGGAGCTGTTTTTT
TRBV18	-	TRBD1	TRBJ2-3	CASSAGQGLDTQYF	TGTGCCAGCTCAGCGGGACAGGGACTAGATACGCAGTATTTT
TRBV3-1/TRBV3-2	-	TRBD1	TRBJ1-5	CASSPRQGGARGNQPQHF	TGTGCCAGCAGCCCCCGACAGGGAGGAGCGCGGGGCAATCAGCCCCAGCATTTT
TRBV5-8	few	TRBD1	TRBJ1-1	CASSLPGQLNTEAFF	TGTGCCAGCAGCTTGCCGGGACAGCTGAACACTGAAGCTTTCTTT
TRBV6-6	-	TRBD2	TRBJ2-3	CASSPTRVAGGPDTQYF	TGTGCCAGCAGTCCGACCCGGGTAGCGGGGGGGCCAGATACGCAGTATTTT
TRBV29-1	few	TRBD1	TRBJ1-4	CSVGTGSGREKLFF	TGCAGCGTTGGGACAGGCTCCGGGCGGGAAAAACTGTTTTTT
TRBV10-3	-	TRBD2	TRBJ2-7	CAISESTSGGYEQYF	TGTGCCATCAGTGAGTCGACTAGCGGGGGTTACGAGCAGTACTTC
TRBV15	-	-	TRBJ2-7	CATSSLLRMSYEQYF	TGTGCCACCAGCAGCCTCTTGAGGATGTCCTACGAGCAGTACTTC
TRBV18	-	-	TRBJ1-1	CASSPPTGIHTEAFF	TGTGCCAGCTCACCACCTACAGGGATCCATACTGAAGCTTTCTTT
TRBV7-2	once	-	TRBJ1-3	CASRSRGGEGNTIYF	TGTGCCAGCAGGTCCAGGGGAGGGGAGGGAAACACCATATATTTT
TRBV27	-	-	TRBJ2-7	CASTAPGQSRSYEQYF	TGTGCCAGCACCGCCCCTGGACAGAGCCGTTCCTACGAGCAGTACTTC
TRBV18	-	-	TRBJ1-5	CASSTRTFGNQPQHF	TGTGCCAGCTCAACTAGAACTTTCGGCAATCAGCCCCAGCATTTT
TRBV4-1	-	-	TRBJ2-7	CASSHTSTSSYEQYF	TGCGCCAGCAGCCATACTAGCACAAGCTCCTACGAGCAGTACTTC
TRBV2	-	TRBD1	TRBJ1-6	CASSEGDRSNSPLHF	TGTGCCAGCAGTGAAGGGGACAGGAGTAATTCACCCCTCCACTTT
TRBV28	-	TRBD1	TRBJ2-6	CASSSQDRPSGANVLTF	TGTGCCAGCAGTTCGCAGGACAGGCCCTCTGGGGCCAACGTCCTGACTTTC
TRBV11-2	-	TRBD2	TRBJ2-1	CASRNFLGGDEQFF	TGTGCCAGCAGAAATTTCCTGGGGGGGGATGAGCAGTTCTTC
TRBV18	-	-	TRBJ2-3	CASSGDLSSTDTQYF	TGTGCCAGCTCGGGGGACTTGTCTAGCACAGATACGCAGTATTTT
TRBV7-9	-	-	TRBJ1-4	CASSPPGATNEKLFF	TGTGCCAGCAGCCCCCCCGGTGCAACTAATGAAAAACTGTTTTTT
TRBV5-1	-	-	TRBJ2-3	CASSLGSGDTQYF	TGCGCCAGCAGCTTGGGCTCAGGAGATACGCAGTATTTT
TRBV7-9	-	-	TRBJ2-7	CASSSTVDYEQYF	TGTGCCAGCAGTTCGACAGTGGATTACGAGCAGTACTTC
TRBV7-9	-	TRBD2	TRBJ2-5	CASSSGLAGGLRETQYF	TGTGCCAGCAGCTCAGGACTAGCGGGGGGGTTGCGGGAGACCCAGTACTTC
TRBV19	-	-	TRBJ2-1	CASSSSERTGRDEQFF	TGTGCCAGTAGTAGCTCTGAGAGGACCGGGCGGGATGAGCAGTTCTTC
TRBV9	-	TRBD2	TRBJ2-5	CASSRRSSGGAQETQYF	TGTGCCAGCAGTCGTAGGAGTAGCGGGGGGGCGCAAGAGACCCAGTACTTC
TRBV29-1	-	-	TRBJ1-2	CSVDGAYGYTF	TGCAGCGTTGATGGTGCGTATGGCTACACCTTC
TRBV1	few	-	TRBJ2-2	CTSSQVGRQANTGELFF	TGCACCAGCAGCCAAGTCGGGAGGCAAGCGAACACCGGGGAGCTGTTTTTT
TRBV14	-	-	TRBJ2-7	CASSRDYTPSYEQYF	TGTGCCAGCAGTCGGGATTACACTCCCTCCTACGAGCAGTACTTC
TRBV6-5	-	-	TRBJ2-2	CASSPARLSTGELFF	TGTGCCAGCAGCCCCGCACGACTGAGCACCGGGGAGCTGTTTTTT
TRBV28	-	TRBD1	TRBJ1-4	CASRRGRGGPLSQKLFF	TGTGCCAGCAGACGTGGGAGAGGGGGCCCTCTCTCACAAAAACTGTTTTTT
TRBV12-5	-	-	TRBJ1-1	CASGIQGGGAEAFF	TGTGCTAGTGGGATACAGGGCGGGGGAGCTGAAGCTTTCTTT